The following is a T cell receptor (beta chain) sequence with its context. Its antigen is undetermined. These data belong to a study of cytomegalovirus exposure and HLA in healthy donors. Notes on the study in general: Reports indicate that TCR beta sequences accurately predicted the HLA-A and HLA-B alleles of most subjects.

Deletions cut 5 bases from V and 7 bases from J, with 27 bases between. The germline V gene has CDR1 SGHAT and CDR2 FQNNGV. The CDR3 extends over 17 amino acids. PCR employed 60 Vbeta and 13 Jbeta primers. The data were produced by immunoSEQ multiplex PCR, yet TCRdb's version contains in-frame clones alone and is incomplete. The data contain about 120,000 clones, 55% to 75% of them singletons. Sequenced: PBMCs. The rearrangement uses TRBV11-2 and TRBJ2-7; D is possibly TRBD1 (6 bases). The receptor was derived from a man aged 25 to 40 in good health and CMV-seronegative. The CDR3 protein is CASSPFPDSQYTGEQYF. Here the CDR3 DNA reads TGTGCCAGCAGCCCTTTCCCGGACAGTCAGTATACGGGGGAGCAGTACTTC.